This T cell receptor (beta chain) originates from a study of shared clonotypes between healthy human individuals. Study-wide background: Each donor had three CD4 naive, three CD4 memory, two CD8 naive and one CD8 memory plate.

The study, taken as a whole, reports: The researchers took only blood, and tissue repertoires probably look different.

Deep-level settings were used for running the assay. The assay was immunoSEQ multiplex PCR, and TCRdb's table has in-frame clones only and misses some. Counted here are around 2.1 million clones, more than 85% occurring once; the ten biggest clones make up 1.5% to 2%. Naive-designated CD8 cells lacked CD45RO, were positively enriched for CCR7, and omitted terminally differentiated effector memory CD45RA+ cells. Donors included only healthy HIV-negative adults lacking recent acute infections or vaccinations. Worth noting for this clone: The antigen is not known.

V was clipped by 3 bases and J by 7 bases; unmatched bases: 4. The CDR3 runs to 13 residues. The germline V gene has CDR1 SGDLS and CDR2 YYNGEE. Material for sequencing was naive CD8+ T cells from PBMCs. The clonotype comes from a young man in good health. Some clones in this sample may be carry-over from other donors' samples. The chain employs TRBV9 and TRBJ2-1; 7 nucleotides match TRBD1. CDR3 nucleotide sequence: TGTGCCAGCAGCGCGGGACAGAATAATGAGCAGTTCTTC. It is translated as CASSAGQNNEQFF.